This TCR beta chain was obtained from a study of blood T cell repertoires in COVID-19. Using immunoSEQ multiplex PCR, the repertoire was profiled, and TCRdb retains in-frame clones only, with some absent. Among 300,000 to 400,000 clones, roughly nine tenths were seen once, and the ten largest hold 3.5% to 5%. The J segment lost 3 bases and the V segment lost 3 bases, leaving 5 bases of the junction unmatched. CDR1 and CDR2 (germline): SGHDT, YYEEEE. The CDR3 is 15 residues long. Within the 2 weeks before study entry, each person in the exposed group met a COVID-19 case. The TCR comes from a woman younger than 45 who had been exposed to COVID-19. J is TRBJ1-1 and V is TRBV5-6; 10 nucleotides agree with TRBD1. Material: PBMCs or T cells enriched from blood (not recorded which). The CDR3 nucleotides are TGTGCCAGCAGCTGGTCCGGGACAGGGGACACTGAAGCTTTCTTT. As protein: CASSWSGTGDTEAFF.